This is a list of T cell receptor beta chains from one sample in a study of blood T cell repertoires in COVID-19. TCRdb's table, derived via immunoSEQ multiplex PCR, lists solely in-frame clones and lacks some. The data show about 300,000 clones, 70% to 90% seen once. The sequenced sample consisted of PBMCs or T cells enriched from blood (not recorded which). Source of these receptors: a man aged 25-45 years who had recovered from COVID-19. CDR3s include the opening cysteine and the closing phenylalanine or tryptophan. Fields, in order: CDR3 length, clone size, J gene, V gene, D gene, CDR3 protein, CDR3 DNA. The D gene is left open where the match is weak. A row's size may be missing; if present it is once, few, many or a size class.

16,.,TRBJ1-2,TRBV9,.,CASSVGWAGEGSGYTF,TGTGCCAGCAGCGTAGGGTGGGCAGGGGAAGGTAGCGGCTACACCTTC
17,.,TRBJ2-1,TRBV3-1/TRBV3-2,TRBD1,CASSQQTGQGAHNEQFF,TGTGCCAGCAGCCAACAAACGGGACAGGGGGCCCACAATGAGCAGTTCTTC
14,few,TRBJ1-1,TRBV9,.,CASSGGVSGTEAFF,TGTGCCAGCAGCGGGGGGGTAAGTGGTACTGAAGCTTTCTTT
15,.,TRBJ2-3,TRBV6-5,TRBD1,CASSSRTGRTDTQYF,TGTGCCAGCAGTTCCCGGACAGGGCGGACAGATACGCAGTATTTT
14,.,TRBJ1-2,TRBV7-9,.,CASSSRQGYYGYTF,TGTGCCAGCAGCTCCAGGCAGGGATACTATGGCTACACCTTC
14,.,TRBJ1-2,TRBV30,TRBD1,CAWKTGGGMGGYTF,TGTGCCTGGAAAACAGGGGGCGGGATGGGAGGCTACACCTTC
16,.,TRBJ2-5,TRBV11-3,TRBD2,CASSLRTSGYQETQYF,TGTGCCAGCAGCCTTCGGACTAGCGGGTACCAAGAGACCCAGTACTTC
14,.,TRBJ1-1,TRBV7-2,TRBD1,CASSPDRANTEAFF,TGTGCCAGCAGCCCGGACAGGGCGAACACTGAAGCTTTCTTT
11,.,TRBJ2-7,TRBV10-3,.,CATRTTYEQYF,TGTGCCACCAGGACTACCTACGAGCAGTACTTC
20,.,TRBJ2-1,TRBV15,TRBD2,CATSRNYGAGAYSGYNEQFF,TGTGCCACCAGCAGAAACTACGGAGCGGGGGCCTATAGCGGCTACAATGAGCAGTTCTTC
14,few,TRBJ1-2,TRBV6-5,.,CASSYSPRGYGYTF,TGTGCCAGCAGTTACTCCCCCCGGGGCTATGGCTACACCTTC
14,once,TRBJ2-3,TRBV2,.,CASSEPVYSDTQYF,TGTGCCAGCAGTGAGCCAGTTTATTCAGATACGCAGTATTTT